One and the same sample provided the 20 T cell receptor beta chains below, sequenced in a study of control samples from healthy donors and cancer patients. Assay: immunoSEQ multiplex PCR; the TCRdb copy retains only in-frame clones and omits some. The sample has about 120,000 clones; about 93% are singletons. Material for sequencing was blood. Source of these receptors: a man aged 25-45 years in good health.

CDR3 DNA sequence: TGTGCCAGCAGTTACTCCGGGACAGGGGATGAAAAACTGTTTTTT. Translation gives CASSYSGTGDEKLFF. The chain is built from TRBV6-5 and TRBJ1-4; 10 nucleotides match TRBD1. Germline V CDR1 and CDR2: MNHEY, SVGAGI. The CDR3 is 15 amino acids. J gave up 6 bases and V 0 bases, and 1 base lay outside the gene matches.

The rearrangement links TRBV6-5 to TRBJ1-3, with a tentative D call TRBD1 (6 bases). From germline, CDR1 is MNHEY and CDR2 SVGAGI. The V and J ends lost 6 bases and 0 bases respectively, with 9 bases between them. The CDR3 has 14 amino acids. CDR3 in amino acids: CASRSGVSGNTIYF. In nucleotides, the CDR3 is TGTGCCAGCAGATCAGGGGTCTCTGGAAACACCATATATTTT.

V is TRBV5-6 and J is TRBJ1-1; no clear D gene. Trimming removed 4 bases from V and 5 bases from J, with 12 bases in between. Germline CDR1 SGHDT, CDR2 YYEEEE. CDR3 size: 13 residues. CDR3 bases: TGTGCCAGCAGCCTGGTGTACGGGACTGAAGCTTTCTTT. Translating it yields CASSLVYGTEAFF.

This clone was recorded once. The chain recombines TRBV5-1 with TRBJ1-6, with TRBD1 as a possible D gene (5 bases). Germline CDR1 and CDR2: SGHRS and YFSETQ. Trimming left V 0 bases short and J 10 bases short, with 8 bases between. The CDR3 runs to 13 residues. The CDR3 here is CASSLVGDSPLHF. CDR3 coding DNA: TGCGCCAGCAGCTTGGTCGGGGACTCACCCCTCCACTTT.

This rearrangement joins TRBV5-6 to TRBJ1-1, with no clear D. The germline gives CDR1 SGHDT, CDR2 YYEEEE. The CDR3 is made up of 14 amino acids. V lost 6 bases and J 4 bases, leaving 16 bases between the germline ends. The CDR3 sequence: CASTPGQRTTEAFF. The CDR3 coding sequence is TGTGCCAGCACTCCGGGCCAAAGGACCACTGAAGCTTTCTTT.

This rearrangement joins TRBV28 to TRBJ2-5, with D uncertain. CDR3 size: 13 residues. Per germline, CDR1 MDHEN and CDR2 SYDVKM. Deletions cut 1 base from V and 1 base from J, with 4 bases between. CDR3 coding DNA: TGTGCCAGCAGTTTATTGGCCCAAGAGACCCAGTACTTC. This gives the protein CASSLLAQETQYF. The whole variable domain, remainder taken from reference TRBV28 and TRBJ2-5, is DVKVTQSSRYLVKRTGEKVFLECVQDMDHENMFWYRQDPGLGLRLIYFSYDVKMKEKGDIPEGYSVSREKKERFSLILESASTNQTSMYLCASSLLAQETQYFGPGTRLLVL.

This sequence joins TRBV5-5 and TRBJ2-6; 7 bases align to TRBD1. V shed 1 base and J 0 bases; nucleotides not matched to a gene: 4. The CDR3 spans 17 residues. Looked up from germline, CDR1 is SGHKS and CDR2 is YYEKEE (reference sequence). Here the CDR3 reads CASSLTGASSGANVLTF. In nucleotides, the CDR3 is TGTGCCAGCAGCTTGACAGGGGCGAGCTCTGGGGCCAACGTCCTGACTTTC.

The chain uses TRBV7-9 and TRBJ2-3, with 7 bases fitting TRBD1. Per germline, CDR1 SEHNR and CDR2 FQNEAQ (reference sequence). The CDR3 has 15 amino acids. Losses at the gene ends were 1 base for V and 2 bases for J; bases not matched to a gene: 3. The CDR3 sequence is CASSLVGGDTDTQYF. The DNA of the CDR3 is TGTGCCAGCAGCTTAGTAGGGGGCGACACAGATACGCAGTATTTT.

As DNA, the CDR3 is TGTGCCAGCAGTACTGGAAACACCATATATTTT. As protein: CASSTGNTIYF. The V gene is TRBV5-6, the J gene TRBJ1-3; no clear D gene. The germline V gene has CDR1 SGHDT and CDR2 YYEEEE. The V end was cut by 5 bases, the J end by 2 bases, with 2 bases between. CDR3 length equals 11 residues.

The chain joins TRBV5-1 to TRBJ2-5, with TRBD2 matching over 8 bases. The J segment lost 0 bases and the V segment lost 0 bases, leaving 7 bases of the junction unmatched. The germline gives CDR1 SGHRS, CDR2 YFSETQ. This CDR3 contains 17 residues. CDR3 sequence (DNA): TGCGCCAGCAGCTTGGCCGGGGGGGCGACGTACCAAGAGACCCAGTACTTC. It translates to CASSLAGGATYQETQYF.

This clone was recorded once. The chain has TRBV19 and TRBJ2-3; D remains unclear. V was pared by 2 bases and J by 2 bases, with 17 bases between. The CDR3 has 17 amino acids. The germline V gene encodes CDR1 LNHDA and CDR2 SQIVND (reference sequence). The CDR3 reads CASSIRANQSPTDTQYF. The CDR3 DNA reads TGTGCCAGTAGTATACGGGCCAATCAATCCCCCACAGATACGCAGTATTTT.

As for this clone: The DNA is omitted, as the CDR3 cannot be located on it reliably, and the CDR3 follows TCRdb's listing. This rearrangement joins TRBV28 to TRBJ1-1. The CDR3 totals 14 residues, both ends included. The germline V gene has CDR1 MDHEN and CDR2 SYDVKM. The CDR3: CASSFGGGNTETFF.

The rearrangement joins TRBV27 to TRBJ2-6; 7 nucleotides agree with TRBD1. This CDR3 contains 19 residues. Germline CDR1 MNHEY, CDR2 SMNVEV (reference sequence). J gave up 0 bases and V 1 base, and 9 bases lay outside the gene matches. This chain's CDR3 is CASSLLMGQPPSGANVLTF. The CDR3 DNA reads as TGTGCCAGCAGTTTATTGATGGGACAGCCCCCCTCTGGGGCCAACGTCCTGACTTTC.

The chain recombines TRBV2 with TRBJ1-5; tentative D call: TRBD1 (6 bases). Trimming left V 6 bases short and J 7 bases short, with 25 bases between. The CDR3 sequence is 17 residues long. CDR1 is SNHLY, CDR2 FYNNEI, per germline. The CDR3 bases are TGTGCCAGCAGCCCTTCCGAATTCGTTATAAGGGGGCAGCCCCAGCATTTT. The encoded protein is CASSPSEFVIRGQPQHF.

The chain couples TRBV7-9 to TRBJ2-3, with D possibly TRBD1 on 6 matching bases. The CDR3 sequence is 13 residues long. The V gene lost 8 bases and the J gene lost 4 bases, with 13 bases spanning the gap. The germline gives CDR1 SEHNR, CDR2 FQNEAQ (reference sequence). Written as DNA, the CDR3 is TGTGCCAGCCTCTCACAGGGCGCAGATACGCAGTATTTT. It encodes CASLSQGADTQYF.

The chain employs TRBV5-6 and TRBJ1-1, with D unclear. The CDR3 extends over 12 amino acids. CDR1 SGHDT and CDR2 YYEEEE come from the germline V gene. V was clipped by 0 bases and J by 11 bases, with 11 bases between them. The CDR3 coding sequence is TGTGCCAGCAGCTTGGGGTCCTCGACCGCTTTCTTT. The encoded protein is CASSLGSSTAFF.

This clone was recorded a few times. This chain links TRBV5-1 with TRBJ2-1, with 9 nucleotides matching TRBD2. Germline loops: CDR1 SGHRS, CDR2 YFSETQ. This CDR3 region has 18 residues. J lost 3 bases, V lost 0 bases, and 10 bases had no gene match. The CDR3 region is CASSLVGSAGGLYNEQFF. Here the CDR3 DNA reads TGCGCCAGCAGCTTGGTCGGGAGCGCGGGGGGGCTCTACAATGAGCAGTTCTTC.

The chain uses TRBV4-1 and TRBJ2-1, with TRBD2 matching over 10 bases. Per germline, CDR1 MGHRA and CDR2 YSYEKL. CDR3 length: 16 amino acids. V trimming: 4 bases; J trimming: 7 bases; junction bases outside the gene matches: 10. The CDR3: CASSPPTSGVRNEQFF. DNA for the CDR3: TGCGCCAGCAGCCCCCCTACTAGCGGGGTGAGGAATGAGCAGTTCTTC.

DNA for the CDR3: TGTGCCAGCAGCTCCGGTGGGAACTATGGCTACACCTTC. Encoded protein: CASSSGGNYGYTF. This chain uses TRBV5-4 with TRBJ1-2, with no clear D. The CDR3 extends over 13 amino acids. The ends were cut back, 3 bases at V and 2 bases at J, with 8 bases in the middle. Germline V gene lookup returns CDR1 SGHNT and CDR2 YYREEE (reference sequence).

For the CDR3, the DNA is TGTGCCAGCAGTTATAGTCTGGCAGCCGGGGAGCTGTTTTTT. Its translation is CASSYSLAAGELFF. The chain carries TRBV28 and TRBJ2-2, with no clear D. Germline V gives CDR1 MDHEN, CDR2 SYDVKM. V dropped 4 bases and J dropped 6 bases, with 12 bases sitting between them. This CDR3 comprises 14 residues.